This TCR beta chain was obtained from a study of T cell responses to AZD1222 COVID-19 vaccine. Study outcomes and limitations: Within unmutated variant regions lay the reported targets of nearly half of spike-specific TCRs. Samples come after the peak T cell response, not at day 14.

Using immunoSEQ multiplex PCR, the repertoire was profiled, and TCRdb retains in-frame clones only, with some absent. The sample has approximately 130,000 clones, approximately 92% seen once. A word on this clone: What it recognizes is unknown.

The sample consisted of peripheral blood, taken on day 0 of AZD1222 vaccination. The receptor comes from an adult in good health.

The DNA for the CDR3 is TGTGCCAGCAGAAAAACGGTAGGGACTCGCGATGAAGCTTTCTTT. Its protein product is CASRKTVGTRDEAFF. V gene TRBV2 combines with J gene TRBJ1-1, with a tentative D call TRBD1 (5 bases). The CDR3 runs 15 residues. The ends were cut back, 6 bases at V and 7 bases at J, with 21 bases in the middle. Germline V lookup: CDR1 SNHLY, CDR2 FYNNEI.